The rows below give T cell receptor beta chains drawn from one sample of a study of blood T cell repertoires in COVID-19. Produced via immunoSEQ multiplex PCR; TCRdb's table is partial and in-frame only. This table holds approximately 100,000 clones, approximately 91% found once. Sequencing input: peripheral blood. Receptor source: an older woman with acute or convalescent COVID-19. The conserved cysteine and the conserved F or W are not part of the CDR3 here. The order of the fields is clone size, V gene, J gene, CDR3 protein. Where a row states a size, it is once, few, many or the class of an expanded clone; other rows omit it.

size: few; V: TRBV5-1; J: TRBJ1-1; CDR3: ASSNTGKNTEAF
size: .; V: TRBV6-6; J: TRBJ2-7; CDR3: ASSYPGQGFYEQY
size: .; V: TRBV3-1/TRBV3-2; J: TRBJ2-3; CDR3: ASSRTSGSWGSTDTQY
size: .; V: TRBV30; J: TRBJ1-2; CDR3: AWSVEGYGYT
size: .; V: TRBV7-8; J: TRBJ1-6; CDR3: ASSNGQNNSPLH
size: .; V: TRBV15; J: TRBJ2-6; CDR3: ATSRGGVLT
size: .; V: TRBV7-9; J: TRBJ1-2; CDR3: ASRPTGEANYGYT
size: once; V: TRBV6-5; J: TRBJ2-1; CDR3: ASSYQGAGEQNEQF
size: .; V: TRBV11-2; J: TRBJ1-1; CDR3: ASSLDRGPPAGEAF
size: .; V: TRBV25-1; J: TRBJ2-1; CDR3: ASSSLGDEQF
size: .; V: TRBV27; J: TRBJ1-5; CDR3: ASSLRGRGGIGERQPQH
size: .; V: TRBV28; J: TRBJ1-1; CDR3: ASTSAASGNTEAF
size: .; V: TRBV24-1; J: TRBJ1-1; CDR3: ATGGDSPIVNTEAF
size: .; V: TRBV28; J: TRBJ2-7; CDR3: ASSLTYEQY
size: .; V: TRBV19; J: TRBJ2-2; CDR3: ASTQGGLAGVTGELF
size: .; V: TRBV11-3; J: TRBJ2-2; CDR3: ASSFTEYTGELF
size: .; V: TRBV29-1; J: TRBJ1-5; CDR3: SVEFQGGQPQH
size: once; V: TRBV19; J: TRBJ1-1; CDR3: ASSGGQTNTEAF
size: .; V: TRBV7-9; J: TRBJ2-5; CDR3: ASSLALGGTQETQY
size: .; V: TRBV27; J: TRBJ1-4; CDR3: ASSLTGLATNEKLF
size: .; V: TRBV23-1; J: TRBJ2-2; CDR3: ASSQTPGGDSHTGELF
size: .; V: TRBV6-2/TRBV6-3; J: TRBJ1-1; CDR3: ASSPDRLNTEAF
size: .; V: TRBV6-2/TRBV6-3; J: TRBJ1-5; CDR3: ASTPTGSQPQH
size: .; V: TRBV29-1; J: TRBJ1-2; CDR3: SASRQGANYGYT
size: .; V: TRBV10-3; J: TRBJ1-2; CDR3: AISGQGSGYT
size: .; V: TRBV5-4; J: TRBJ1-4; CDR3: ASSFFGGNEKLF
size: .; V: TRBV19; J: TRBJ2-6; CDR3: ASSTQGLSSGANVLT
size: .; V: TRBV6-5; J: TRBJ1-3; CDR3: ASSAPGAGNTIY
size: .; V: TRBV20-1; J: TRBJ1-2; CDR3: SATWAGGYT
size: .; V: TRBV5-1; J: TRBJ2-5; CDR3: ASSSTLGGTQY
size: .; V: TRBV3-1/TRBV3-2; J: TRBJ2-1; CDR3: ASRLGGGAYNEQF
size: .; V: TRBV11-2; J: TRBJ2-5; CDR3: ASSLSRDQETQY
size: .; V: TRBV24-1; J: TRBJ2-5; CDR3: ATSDWTDRAETQY
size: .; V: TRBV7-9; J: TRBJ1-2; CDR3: ASSLGQGYGYT
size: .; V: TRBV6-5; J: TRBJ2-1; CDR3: ASSYTSEGLLNEQF
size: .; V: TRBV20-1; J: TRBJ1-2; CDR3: SASSPLGGADGYT
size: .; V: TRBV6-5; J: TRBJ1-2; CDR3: ASRDRTTGGYGYT
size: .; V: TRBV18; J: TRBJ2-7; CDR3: ASSPGTSGASYEQY
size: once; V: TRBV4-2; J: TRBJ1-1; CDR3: ASSQVGRSTEAF
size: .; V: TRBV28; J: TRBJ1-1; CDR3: ASIVNTEAF
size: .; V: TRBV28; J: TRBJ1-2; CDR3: ASSSALGQGHYGYT
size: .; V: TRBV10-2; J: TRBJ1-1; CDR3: ASSERDSYSEAF
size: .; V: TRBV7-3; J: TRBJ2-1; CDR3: ASSSGVGNEQF
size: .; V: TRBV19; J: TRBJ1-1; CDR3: ASSIGGGAGIYEAF
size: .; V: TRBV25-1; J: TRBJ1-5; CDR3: ASSDPGGGPQH
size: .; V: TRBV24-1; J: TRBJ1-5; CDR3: ATSEPGGQPQH
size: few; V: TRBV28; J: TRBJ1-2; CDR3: ASSFWSGGHGYT
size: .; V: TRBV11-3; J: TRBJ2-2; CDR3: ASSLMSSTQTGELF
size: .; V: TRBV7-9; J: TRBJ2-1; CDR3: ASSEGLAGNNEQF
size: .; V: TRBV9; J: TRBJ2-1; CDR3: ASSVVASGSDEQF
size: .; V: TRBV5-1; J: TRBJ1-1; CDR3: ASSLEQWTTMNTEAF
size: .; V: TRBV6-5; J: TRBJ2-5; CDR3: ASSYKGRPETQY
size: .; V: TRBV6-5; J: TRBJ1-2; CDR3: ASLVNAGYGYT